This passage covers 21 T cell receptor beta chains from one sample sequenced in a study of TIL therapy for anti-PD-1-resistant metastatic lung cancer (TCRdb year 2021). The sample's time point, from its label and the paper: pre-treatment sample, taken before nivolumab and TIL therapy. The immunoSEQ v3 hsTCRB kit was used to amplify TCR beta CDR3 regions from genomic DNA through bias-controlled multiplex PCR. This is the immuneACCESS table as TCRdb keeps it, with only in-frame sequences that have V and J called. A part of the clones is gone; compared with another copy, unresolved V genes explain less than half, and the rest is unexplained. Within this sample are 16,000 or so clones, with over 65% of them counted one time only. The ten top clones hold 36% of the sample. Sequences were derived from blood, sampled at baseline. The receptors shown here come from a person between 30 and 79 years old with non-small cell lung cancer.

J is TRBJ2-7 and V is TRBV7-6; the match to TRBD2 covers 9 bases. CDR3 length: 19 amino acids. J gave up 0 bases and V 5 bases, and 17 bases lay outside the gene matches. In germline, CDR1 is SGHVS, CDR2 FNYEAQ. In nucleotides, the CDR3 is TGTGCCAGCAGCCCAAGAACGGGCGGGGGACTAGCAGCCTCCTACGAGCAGTACTTC. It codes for CASSPRTGGGLAASYEQYF.

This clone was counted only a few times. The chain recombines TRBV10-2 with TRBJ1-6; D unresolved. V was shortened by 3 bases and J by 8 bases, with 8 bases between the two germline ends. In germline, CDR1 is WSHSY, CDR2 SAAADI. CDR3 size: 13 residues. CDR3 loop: CASSDVNDSPLHF. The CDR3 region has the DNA TGCGCCAGCAGTGACGTTAACGATTCACCCCTCCACTTT.

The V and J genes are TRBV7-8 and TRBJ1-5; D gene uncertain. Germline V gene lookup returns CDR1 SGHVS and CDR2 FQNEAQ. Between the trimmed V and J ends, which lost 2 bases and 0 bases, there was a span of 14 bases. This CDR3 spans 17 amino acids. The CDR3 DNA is TGTGCCAGCAGCTTAAATTCGGGCGATTATAGCAATCAGCCCCAGCATTTT. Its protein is CASSLNSGDYSNQPQHF. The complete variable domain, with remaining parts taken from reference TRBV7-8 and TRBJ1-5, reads GAGVSQSPRYKVAKRGQDVALRCDPISGHVSLFWYQQALGQGPEFLTYFQNEAQLDKSGLPSDRFFAERPEGSVSTLKIQRTQQEDSAVYLCASSLNSGDYSNQPQHFGDGTRLSIL.

The CDR3 DNA reads TGTGCCAGCTCACCAGACCAACCCAAGACCCAGTACTTC. Its translation: CASSPDQPKTQYF. The chain is built from TRBV18 and TRBJ2-5, with D unresolved. Germline V gene lookup returns CDR1 KGHSH and CDR2 LQKENI. Trimming took off 2 bases at V and 6 bases at J, with 10 bases between the two ends. The CDR3 has 13 amino acids. Using reference TRBV18 and TRBJ2-5 for the parts outside the CDR3, the full variable domain is NAGVMQNPRHLVRRRGQEARLRCSPMKGHSHVYWYRQLPEEGLKFMVYLQKENIIDESGMPKERFSAEFPKEGPSILRIQQVVRGDSAAYFCASSPDQPKTQYFGPGTRLLVL.

In DNA, the CDR3 is TGCGCCAGCAGCTCTTCAGTTAAACCCGGGGAGCTGTTTTTT. It is translated as CASSSSVKPGELFF. The genes are TRBV5-1 and TRBJ2-2; D unclear. This CDR3 has 14 residues. Between the trimmed V and J ends, which lost 3 bases and 6 bases, there was a span of 12 bases. The V gene's germline CDR1 is SGHRS and CDR2 YFSETQ.

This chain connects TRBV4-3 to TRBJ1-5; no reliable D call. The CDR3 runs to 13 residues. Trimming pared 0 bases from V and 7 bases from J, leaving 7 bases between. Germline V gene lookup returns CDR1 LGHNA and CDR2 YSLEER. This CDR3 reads CASSQEVRQPQHF. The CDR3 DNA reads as TGCGCCAGCAGCCAAGAGGTACGGCAGCCCCAGCATTTT.

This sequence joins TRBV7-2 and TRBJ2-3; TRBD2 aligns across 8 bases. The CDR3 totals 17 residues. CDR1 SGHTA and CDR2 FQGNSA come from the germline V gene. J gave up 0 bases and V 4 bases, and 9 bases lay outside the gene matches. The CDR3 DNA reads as TGTGCCAGCAGCTCCCGCCCGGGGGGGGTGAGCACAGATACGCAGTATTTT. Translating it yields CASSSRPGGVSTDTQYF.

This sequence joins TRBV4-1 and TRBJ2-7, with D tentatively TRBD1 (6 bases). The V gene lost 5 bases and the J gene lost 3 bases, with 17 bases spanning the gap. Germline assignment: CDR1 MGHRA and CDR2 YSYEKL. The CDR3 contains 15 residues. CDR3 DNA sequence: TGCGCCAGCAGCGGGAACCACGGGACAAGCTACGAGCAGTACTTC. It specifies CASSGNHGTSYEQYF.

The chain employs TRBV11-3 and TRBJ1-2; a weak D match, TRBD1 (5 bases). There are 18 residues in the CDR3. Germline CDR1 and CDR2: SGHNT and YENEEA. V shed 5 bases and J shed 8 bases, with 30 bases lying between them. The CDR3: CASSDQPTGEGPGVGYTF. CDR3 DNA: TGTGCCAGCAGCGACCAGCCCACGGGCGAGGGGCCCGGCGTCGGCTACACCTTC.

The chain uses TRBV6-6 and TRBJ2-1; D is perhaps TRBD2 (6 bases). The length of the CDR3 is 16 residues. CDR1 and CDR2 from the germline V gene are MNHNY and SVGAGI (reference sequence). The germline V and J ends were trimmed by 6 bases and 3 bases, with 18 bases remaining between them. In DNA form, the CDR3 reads TGTGCCAGCAGGTCCGGTGGGGAGCGGGTCTACAATGAGCAGTTCTTC. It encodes CASRSGGERVYNEQFF.

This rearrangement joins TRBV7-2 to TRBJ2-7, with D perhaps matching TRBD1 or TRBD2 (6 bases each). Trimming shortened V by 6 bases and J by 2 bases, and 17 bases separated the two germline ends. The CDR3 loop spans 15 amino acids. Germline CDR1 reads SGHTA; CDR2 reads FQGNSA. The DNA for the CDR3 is TGTGCCAGCAGGGCAACGGGGGCGATCGCCTACGAGCAGTACTTC. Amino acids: CASRATGAIAYEQYF.

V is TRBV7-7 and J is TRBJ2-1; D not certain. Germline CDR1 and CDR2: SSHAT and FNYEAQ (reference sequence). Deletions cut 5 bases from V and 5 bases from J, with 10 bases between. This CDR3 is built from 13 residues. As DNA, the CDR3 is TGTGCCAGCAGCCCTTGGACGGACAATGAGCAGTTCTTC. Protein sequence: CASSPWTDNEQFF. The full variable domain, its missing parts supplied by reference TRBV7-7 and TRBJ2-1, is GAGVSQSPRYKVTKRGQDVTLRCDPISSHATLYWYQQALGQGPEFLTYFNYEAQPDKSGLPSDRFSAERPEGSISTLTIQRTEQRDSAMYRCASSPWTDNEQFFGPGTRLTVL.

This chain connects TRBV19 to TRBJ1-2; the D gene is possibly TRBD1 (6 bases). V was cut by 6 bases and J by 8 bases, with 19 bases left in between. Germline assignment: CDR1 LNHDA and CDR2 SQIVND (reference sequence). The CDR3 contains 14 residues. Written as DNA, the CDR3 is TGTGCCAGTAGCTACCGAGGGGGACTGTCCGGCTACACCTTC. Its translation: CASSYRGGLSGYTF. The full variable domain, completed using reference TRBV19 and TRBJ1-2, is DGGITQSPKYLFRKEGQNVTLSCEQNLNHDAMYWYRQDPGQGLRLIYYSQIVNDFQKGDIAEGYSVSREKKESFPLTVTSAQKNPTAFYLCASSYRGGLSGYTFGSGTRLTVV.

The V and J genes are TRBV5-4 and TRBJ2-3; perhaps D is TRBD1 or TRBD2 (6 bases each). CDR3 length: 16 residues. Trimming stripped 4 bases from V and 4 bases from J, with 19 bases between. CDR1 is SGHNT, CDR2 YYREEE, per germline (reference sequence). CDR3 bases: TGTGCCAGCAGCCGGAACCTCGGGGGCTTGGCAGATACGCAGTATTTT. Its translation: CASSRNLGGLADTQYF. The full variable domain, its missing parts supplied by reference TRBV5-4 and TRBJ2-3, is ETGVTQSPTHLIKTRGQQVTLRCSSQSGHNTVSWYQQALGQGPQFIFQYYREEENGRGNFPPRFSGLQFPNYSSELNVNALELDDSALYLCASSRNLGGLADTQYFGPGTRLTVL.

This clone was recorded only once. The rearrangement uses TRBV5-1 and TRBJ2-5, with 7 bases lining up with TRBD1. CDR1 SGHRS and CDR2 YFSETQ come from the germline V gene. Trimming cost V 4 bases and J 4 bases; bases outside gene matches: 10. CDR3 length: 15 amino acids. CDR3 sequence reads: CASSQDGTEGETQYF. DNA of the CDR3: TGCGCCAGCAGCCAGGATGGGACAGAAGGAGAGACCCAGTACTTC. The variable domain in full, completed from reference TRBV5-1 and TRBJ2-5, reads KAGVTQTPRYLIKTRGQQVTLSCSPISGHRSVSWYQQTPGQGLQFLFEYFSETQRNKGNFPGRFSGRQFSNSRSEMNVSTLELGDSALYLCASSQDGTEGETQYFGPGTRLLVL.

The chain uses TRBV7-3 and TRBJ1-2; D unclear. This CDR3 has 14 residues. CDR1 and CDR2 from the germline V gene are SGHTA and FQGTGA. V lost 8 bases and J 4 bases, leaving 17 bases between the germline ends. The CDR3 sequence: CASALNYAGYGYTF. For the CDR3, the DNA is TGTGCCAGCGCCCTGAACTATGCCGGCTATGGCTACACCTTC.

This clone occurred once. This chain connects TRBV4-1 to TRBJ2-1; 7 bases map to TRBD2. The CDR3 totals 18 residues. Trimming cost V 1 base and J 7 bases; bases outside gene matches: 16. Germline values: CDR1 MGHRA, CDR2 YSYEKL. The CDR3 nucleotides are TGCGCCAGCAGCCAAGTTCCGCTAATTGCGGGGGTTACTAATGAGCAGTTCTTC. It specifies CASSQVPLIAGVTNEQFF.

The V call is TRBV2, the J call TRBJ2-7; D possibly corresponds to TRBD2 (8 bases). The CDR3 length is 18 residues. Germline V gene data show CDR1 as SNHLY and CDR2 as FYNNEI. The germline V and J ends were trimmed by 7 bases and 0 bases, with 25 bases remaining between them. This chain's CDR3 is CASKSDREGAGSSYEQYF. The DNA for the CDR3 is TGTGCCAGCAAAAGTGATCGGGAGGGGGCTGGGAGCTCCTACGAGCAGTACTTC.

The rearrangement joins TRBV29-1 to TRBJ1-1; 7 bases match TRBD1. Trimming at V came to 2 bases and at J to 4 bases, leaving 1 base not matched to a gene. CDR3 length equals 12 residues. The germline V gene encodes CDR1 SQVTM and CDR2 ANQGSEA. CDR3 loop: CSVEQGVTEAFF. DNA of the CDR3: TGCAGCGTTGAACAGGGGGTCACTGAAGCTTTCTTT. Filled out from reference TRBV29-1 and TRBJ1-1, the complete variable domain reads SAVISQKPSRDICQRGTSLTIQCQVDSQVTMMFWYRQQPGQSLTLIATANQGSEATYESGFVIDKFPISRPNLTFSTLTVSNMSPEDSSIYLCSVEQGVTEAFFGQGTRLTVV.

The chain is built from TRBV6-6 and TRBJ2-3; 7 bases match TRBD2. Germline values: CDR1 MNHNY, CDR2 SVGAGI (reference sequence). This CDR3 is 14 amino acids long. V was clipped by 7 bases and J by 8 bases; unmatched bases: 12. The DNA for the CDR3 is TGTGCCAGCACCCCGGACGGGGGGTCGGGTACGCAGTATTTT. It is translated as CASTPDGGSGTQYF.

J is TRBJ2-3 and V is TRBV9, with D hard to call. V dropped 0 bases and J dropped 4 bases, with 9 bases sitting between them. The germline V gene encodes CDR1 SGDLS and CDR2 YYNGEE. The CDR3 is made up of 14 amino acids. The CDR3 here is CASSVGLGADTQYF. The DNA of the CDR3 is TGTGCCAGCAGCGTAGGACTTGGGGCAGATACGCAGTATTTT.